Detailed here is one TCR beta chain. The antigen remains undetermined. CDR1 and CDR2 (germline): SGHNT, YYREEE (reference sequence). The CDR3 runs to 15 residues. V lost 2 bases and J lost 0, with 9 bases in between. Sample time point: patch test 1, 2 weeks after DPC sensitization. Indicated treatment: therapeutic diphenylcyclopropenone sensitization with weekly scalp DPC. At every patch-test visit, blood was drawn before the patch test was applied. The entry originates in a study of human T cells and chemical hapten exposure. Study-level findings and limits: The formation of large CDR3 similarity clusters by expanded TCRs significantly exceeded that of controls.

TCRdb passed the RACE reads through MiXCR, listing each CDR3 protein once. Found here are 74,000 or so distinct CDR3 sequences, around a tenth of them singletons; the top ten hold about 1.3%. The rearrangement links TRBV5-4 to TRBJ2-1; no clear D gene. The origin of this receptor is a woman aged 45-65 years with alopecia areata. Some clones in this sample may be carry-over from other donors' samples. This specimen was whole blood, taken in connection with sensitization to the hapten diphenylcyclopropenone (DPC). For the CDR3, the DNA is TGTGCCAGCAGCTTCGACACCCCCTCCTACAATGAGCAGTTCTTC. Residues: CASSFDTPSYNEQFF.